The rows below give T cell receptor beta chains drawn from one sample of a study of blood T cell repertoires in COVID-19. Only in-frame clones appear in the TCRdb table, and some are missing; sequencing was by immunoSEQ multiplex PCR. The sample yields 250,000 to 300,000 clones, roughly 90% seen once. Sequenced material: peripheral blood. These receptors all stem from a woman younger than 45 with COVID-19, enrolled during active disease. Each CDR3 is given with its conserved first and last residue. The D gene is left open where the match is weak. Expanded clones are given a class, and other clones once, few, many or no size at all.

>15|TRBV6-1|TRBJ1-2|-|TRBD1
CASSELRDRDYGYTF
TGTGCCAGCAGTGAATTGCGGGACAGGGACTATGGCTACACCTTC
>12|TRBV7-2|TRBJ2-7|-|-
CASSLAEYEQYF
TGTGCCAGCAGCTTAGCGGAGTACGAGCAGTACTTC
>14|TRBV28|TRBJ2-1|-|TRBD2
CASSLGTSFGEQFF
TGTGCCAGCAGTTTAGGGACTAGCTTCGGGGAGCAGTTCTTC
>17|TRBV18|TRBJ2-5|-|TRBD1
CASSPQTGTGDGETQYF
TGTGCCAGCTCACCCCAGACCGGGACAGGGGACGGGGAGACCCAGTACTTC
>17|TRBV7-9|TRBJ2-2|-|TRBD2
CASSLSIAGVYTGELFF
TGTGCCAGCAGCTTATCGATAGCGGGAGTCTACACCGGGGAGCTGTTTTTT
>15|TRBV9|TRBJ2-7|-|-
CASSVSPTGFYEQYF
TGTGCCAGCAGCGTAAGTCCCACAGGGTTTTACGAGCAGTACTTC
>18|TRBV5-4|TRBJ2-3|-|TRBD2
CASSLGGTSGTSTDTQYF
TGTGCCAGCAGCTTAGGTGGGACTAGCGGGACTAGCACAGATACGCAGTATTTT
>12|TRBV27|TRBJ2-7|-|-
CASSLRGYEQYF
TGTGCCAGCAGTTTAAGAGGGTACGAGCAGTACTTC
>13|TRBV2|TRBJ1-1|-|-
CASSEEGITEAFF
TGTGCCAGCAGTGAGGAGGGGATCACTGAAGCTTTCTTT
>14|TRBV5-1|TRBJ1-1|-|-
CASSLDGQNTEAFF
TGCGCCAGCAGCTTGGACGGACAAAACACTGAAGCTTTCTTT
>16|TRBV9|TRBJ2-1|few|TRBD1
CASSPNNRGHWNEQFF
TGTGCCAGCAGCCCAAATAACAGGGGGCATTGGAATGAGCAGTTCTTC
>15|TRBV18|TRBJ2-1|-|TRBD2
CASSPGLAGEYEQFF
TGTGCCAGCTCACCCGGACTAGCGGGAGAATATGAGCAGTTCTTC
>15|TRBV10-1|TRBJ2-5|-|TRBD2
CASSDGLAGPGTQYF
TGCGCCAGCAGTGACGGACTAGCGGGCCCCGGGACCCAGTACTTC
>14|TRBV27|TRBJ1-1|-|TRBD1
CASNSGTGYTEAFF
TGTGCCAGCAACTCCGGGACAGGCTACACTGAAGCTTTCTTT
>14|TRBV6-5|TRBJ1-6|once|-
CASSYRTTNSPLHF
TGTGCCAGCAGTTACCGGACAACTAATTCACCCCTCCACTTT
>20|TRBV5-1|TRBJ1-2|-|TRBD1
CASSLTSTPGTLDRGDGYTF
TGCGCCAGCAGCCTAACTTCTACCCCGGGGACTTTAGACAGGGGAGATGGCTACACCTTC